The 22 T cell receptor beta chains in this list originate from one sample, sequenced in a study of cytomegalovirus exposure and HLA in healthy donors. Using immunoSEQ multiplex PCR, the repertoire was profiled, and TCRdb retains in-frame clones only, with some absent. The data show about 54,000 clones, with 89% seen just once and 7.5% to 9.5% held by the top ten. Sequencing input: PBMCs. The receptors originated from a woman between 18 and 29 years old in good health and CMV-seropositive.

V gene TRBV6-1 combines with J gene TRBJ1-2, with 9 nucleotides matching TRBD1. Trimming took 4 bases from V and 3 from J; bases not matched to a gene: 6. The CDR3 sequence is 15 residues long. CDR1 MNHNS and CDR2 SASEGT come from the germline V gene. The CDR3 is CASSGDGQGYYGYTF. CDR3 DNA: TGTGCCAGCAGTGGAGATGGACAGGGGTACTATGGCTACACCTTC.

On this clone: Without the conserved terminal phenylalanine or tryptophan, this CDR3 likely stems from a read error. It is unclear where the CDR3 begins or ends on the DNA, so no DNA is shown, and the CDR3 is as TCRdb lists it. This chain uses TRBV5-1 with TRBJ1-1. The V gene's germline CDR1 is SGHRS and CDR2 YFSETQ. The CDR3 region is 10 residues in length, termini included. The CDR3 is CASSLGSEGL.

The V and J genes are TRBV18 and TRBJ2-7; 10 bases line up with TRBD1. This CDR3 is built from 15 residues. Germline loops: CDR1 KGHSH, CDR2 LQKENI. J was trimmed by 1 base and V by 6 bases; bases with no gene match: 6. This CDR3 is CASSHTGQGSYEQYF. Written as DNA, the CDR3 is TGTGCCAGCTCTCATACGGGACAGGGGTCCTACGAGCAGTACTTC.

V is TRBV19 and J is TRBJ1-4; D uncertain. Per the germline V gene, CDR1 is LNHDA and CDR2 is SQIVND (reference sequence). This CDR3 is built from 17 residues. V lost 7 bases and J 2 bases, leaving 20 bases between the germline ends. CDR3 bases: TGTGCCAGTAAAACTTATTTCCGGGGAAGGACTAATGAAAAACTGTTTTTT. Residues: CASKTYFRGRTNEKLFF.

The chain carries TRBV11-3 and TRBJ2-7, with TRBD2 as a possible D gene (6 bases). Germline assignment: CDR1 SGHNT and CDR2 YENEEA. Trimming stripped 3 bases from V and 1 base from J, with 13 bases between. The CDR3 runs 15 residues. The CDR3 DNA reads as TGTGCCAGCAGCTTGGGGTCAGGGAGGTCCTACGAGCAGTACTTC. This encodes CASSLGSGRSYEQYF.

The chain links TRBV5-1 to TRBJ2-1; 7 nucleotides line up with TRBD2. Trimming removed 2 bases from V and 3 bases from J; junction bases left unmatched: 2. The CDR3 is 14 residues long. CDR1 SGHRS and CDR2 YFSETQ come from the germline V gene. The CDR3: CASSFGLDYNEQFF. CDR3 nucleotide sequence: TGCGCCAGCAGCTTCGGACTAGACTACAATGAGCAGTTCTTC.

The CDR3 nucleotides read TGTGCCAGCAGTGGACAGGGCACTGAAGCTTTCTTT. Residues: CASSGQGTEAFF. V gene TRBV6-6 combines with J gene TRBJ1-1, with TRBD1 identical over 8 bases. This CDR3 is built from 12 residues. The germline CDR1 and CDR2 sequences are MNHNY and SVGAGI (reference sequence). V lost 5 bases, J lost 4 bases, and 0 bases stayed unmatched.

The J gene is TRBJ2-7, the V gene TRBV10-1, with a possible D match to TRBD1 (5 bases). The CDR3 totals 13 residues. Trimming left V 2 bases short and J 6 bases short, with 11 bases between. CDR1 WNHNN and CDR2 SYGVQD come from the germline V gene (reference sequence). The CDR3 DNA is TGCGCCAGCAGTGAGGTATCAGGGTCCGAGCAGTACTTC. Translation gives CASSEVSGSEQYF.

The chain is built from TRBV6-1 and TRBJ1-6, with 8 bases that match TRBD1. Trimming removed 1 base from V and 7 bases from J; junction bases left unmatched: 6. The CDR3 runs 16 residues. Germline lookup yields CDR1 MNHNS and CDR2 SASEGT. The CDR3 region is CASSEGTGFNNSPLHF. DNA of the CDR3: TGTGCCAGCAGTGAAGGGACAGGGTTTAACAATTCACCCCTCCACTTT.

J is TRBJ1-1 and V is TRBV9; the D gene is possibly TRBD1 (6 bases). There are 13 residues in the CDR3. V was shortened by 3 bases and J by 8 bases, with 14 bases between the two germline ends. From germline, CDR1 is SGDLS and CDR2 YYNGEE. The CDR3: CASSAGTTKEAFF. The DNA of the CDR3 is TGTGCCAGCAGCGCAGGGACAACCAAAGAAGCTTTCTTT.

The chain has TRBV7-6 and TRBJ1-2, with D tentatively TRBD1 (5 bases). The germline V and J ends were trimmed by 4 bases and 2 bases, with 14 bases remaining between them. The CDR3 is made up of 15 amino acids. Germline CDR1 and CDR2: SGHVS and FNYEAQ. The CDR3: CASSSFGGANYGYTF. The CDR3, as DNA: TGTGCCAGCAGCTCCTTTGGAGGGGCGAACTATGGCTACACCTTC.

The genes are TRBV5-1 and TRBJ2-7; 8 bases are shared with TRBD1. V lost 2 bases, J lost 6 bases, and 7 bases stayed unmatched. The CDR3 consists of 14 residues. Germline values: CDR1 SGHRS, CDR2 YFSETQ. The CDR3 DNA sequence: TGCGCCAGCAGCTTCTCGGGACAGGATGGCGAGCAGTACTTC. It translates to CASSFSGQDGEQYF.

The chain links TRBV7-8 to TRBJ2-7, with a tentative D call TRBD1 (5 bases). This CDR3 has 14 amino acids. CDR1 and CDR2 (germline): SGHVS, FQNEAQ. The ends were cut back, 5 bases at V and 3 bases at J, with 14 bases in the middle. CDR3 sequence (DNA): TGTGCCAGCAGCCCCCGGACCAGGGACTACGAGCAGTACTTC. Translation gives CASSPRTRDYEQYF.

Only one count was recorded for this clone. CDR3 nucleotide sequence: TGTGCCAGCAGTCCCAGTAGCGGGGGGGTCGGGGAGCTGTTTTTT. Translating gives CASSPSSGGVGELFF. The chain carries TRBV27 and TRBJ2-2, with TRBD2 matching 11 bases. Germline lookup yields CDR1 MNHEY and CDR2 SMNVEV (reference sequence). V lost 5 bases, J lost 7 bases, and 6 bases stayed unmatched. CDR3 length: 15 residues.

J is TRBJ2-3 and V is TRBV9; D might be TRBD2 (6 bases). The CDR3 is 13 amino acids. CDR1 and CDR2 from the germline V gene are SGDLS and YYNGEE. Between the trimmed V and J ends, which lost 4 bases and 5 bases, there was a span of 11 bases. CDR3 residues: CASSSHGRDTQYF. The CDR3 DNA is TGTGCCAGCAGCTCCCACGGGAGAGATACGCAGTATTTT. Complete variable domain (other parts from reference TRBV9 and TRBJ2-3): DSGVTQTPKHLITATGQRVTLRCSPRSGDLSVYWYQQSLDQGLQFLIQYYNGEERAKGNILERFSAQQFPDLHSELNLSSLELGDSALYFCASSSHGRDTQYFGPGTRLTVL.

The rearrangement joins TRBV27 to TRBJ2-1; 8 bases fit TRBD1. Germline V CDR1 and CDR2: MNHEY, SMNVEV (reference sequence). The length of the CDR3 is 15 residues. V gave up 3 bases and J gave up 4 bases; unmatched junction bases: 5. The CDR3 DNA follows: TGTGCCAGCAGTTTCGCAGGGGGCGCGTACAATGAGCAGTTCTTC. This encodes CASSFAGGAYNEQFF.

The chain joins TRBV5-5 to TRBJ1-6, with 8 positions matching TRBD1. The germline gives CDR1 SGHKS, CDR2 YYEKEE (reference sequence). The length of the CDR3 is 16 residues. V trimming: 1 base; J trimming: 10 bases; junction bases outside the gene matches: 10. CDR3 sequence (DNA): TGTGCCAGCAGCTTGAGGGCTGACAGGGGAGGGTCACCCCTCCACTTT. This sequence encodes CASSLRADRGGSPLHF.

The chain combines TRBV7-6 with TRBJ2-5; 7 bases line up with TRBD2. Germline assignment: CDR1 SGHVS and CDR2 FNYEAQ. This CDR3 spans 15 amino acids. V gave up 3 bases and J gave up 7 bases; unmatched junction bases: 11. The CDR3 DNA reads as TGTGCCAGCAGCTTGGAGGGTAGGGACTATTCGACCCAGTACTTC. This translates into CASSLEGRDYSTQYF. Full variable domain (missing parts from reference TRBV7-6 and TRBJ2-5): GAGVSQSPRYKVTKRGQDVALRCDPISGHVSLYWYRQALGQGPEFLTYFNYEAQQDKSGLPNDRFSAERPEGSISTLTIQRTEQRDSAMYRCASSLEGRDYSTQYFGPGTRLLVL.

This clone was counted a few times. The chain employs TRBV29-1 and TRBJ2-7; D gene unclear. Trimming took off 4 bases at V and 5 bases at J, with 9 bases between the two ends. Germline V gives CDR1 SQVTM, CDR2 ANQGSEA. The CDR3 has 11 amino acids. The CDR3 loop reads CSVGVGDEQYF. The CDR3 DNA reads as TGCAGCGTTGGAGTTGGTGACGAGCAGTACTTC.

V gene TRBV10-3 combines with J gene TRBJ1-2; the D gene is possibly TRBD1 (5 bases). The CDR3 is made up of 14 amino acids. Germline CDR1 ENHRY, CDR2 SYGVKD. Trimming stripped 0 bases from V and 6 bases from J, with 11 bases between. Written as DNA, the CDR3 is TGTGCCATCAGTGAGTCCGAGGGGAGGGATGGCTACACCTTC. Translation gives CAISESEGRDGYTF.

J is TRBJ1-5 and V is TRBV14; 9 bases line up with TRBD1. V lost 4 bases, J lost 3 bases, and 4 bases stayed unmatched. This CDR3 region has 15 residues. Germline CDR1 SGHDN, CDR2 FVKESK. CDR3 residues: CASSRRDRVNQPQHF. In DNA, the CDR3 is TGTGCCAGCAGCCGTCGGGACAGGGTCAATCAGCCCCAGCATTTT.

This clone was seen once. The rearrangement uses TRBV7-3 and TRBJ2-3, with D possibly matching TRBD2 (6 bases). Trimming stripped 0 bases from V and 2 bases from J, with 18 bases between. Looked up from germline, CDR1 is SGHTA and CDR2 is FQGTGA. This CDR3 has 18 residues. The CDR3 reads CASSLTSAGRPVTDTQYF. In nucleotides, the CDR3 is TGTGCCAGCAGCTTAACTAGCGCGGGGCGGCCCGTCACAGATACGCAGTATTTT.